The 22 T cell receptor beta chains below were found in one sample sequenced in a study of blood T cell repertoires in COVID-19. TCRdb keeps only in-frame clones here, not all; method: immunoSEQ multiplex PCR. The data hold roughly 330,000 clones, with about 87% observed a single time. The sequenced material came from PBMCs or T cells enriched from blood (not recorded which). All receptors derive from a woman aged 25 to 39 who had recovered from COVID-19.

The chain employs TRBV11-2 and TRBJ1-1; no clear D. Trimming took 3 bases from V and 5 from J, leaving 16 bases between them. Looked up from germline, CDR1 is SGHAT and CDR2 is FQNNGV. This CDR3 comprises 15 residues. CDR3 DNA: TGTGCCAGCAGCTTCGAACCTATACGAATGACTGAAGCTTTCTTT. It codes for CASSFEPIRMTEAFF.

The chain links TRBV11-2 to TRBJ1-4; no reliable D call. CDR3 size: 14 residues. Deletions cut 3 bases from V and 7 bases from J, with 12 bases between. Germline V lookup: CDR1 SGHAT, CDR2 FQNNGV. The DNA for the CDR3 is TGTGCCAGCAGCTTCACATTATCGCCTGAAAAACTGTTTTTT. Protein product: CASSFTLSPEKLFF.

The chain couples TRBV19 to TRBJ1-5; D is undetermined. Germline-derived CDR1 and CDR2 are LNHDA and SQIVND (reference sequence). The CDR3 length is 14 residues. Trimming shortened V by 2 bases and J by 5 bases, and 10 bases separated the two germline ends. In nucleotides, the CDR3 is TGTGCCAGTAGTATAACGAGCTATGATCAGCCCCAGCATTTT. Amino acids: CASSITSYDQPQHF.

The rearrangement joins TRBV2 to TRBJ1-2; 7 bases line up with TRBD1. Germline CDR1 SNHLY, CDR2 FYNNEI. Trimming cost V 6 bases and J 4 bases; bases outside gene matches: 17. The CDR3 spans 17 residues. The CDR3 bases are TGTGCCAGCAGCGGGCCGAACAGGGGAGGTATAACCTATGGCTACACCTTC. The encoded protein is CASSGPNRGGITYGYTF.

The rearrangement joins TRBV5-1 to TRBJ1-2; D remains unclear. The germline V gene has CDR1 SGHRS and CDR2 YFSETQ. The CDR3 sequence is 13 residues long. Trimming took off 4 bases at V and 5 bases at J, with 12 bases between the two ends. CDR3 residues: CASSDPGGYGYTF. The CDR3 DNA is TGCGCCAGCAGCGACCCGGGAGGGTATGGCTACACCTTC.

The chain links TRBV28 to TRBJ2-2, with TRBD1 identical over 10 bases. This CDR3 has 15 amino acids. Germline-derived CDR1 and CDR2 are MDHEN and SYDVKM. J lost 4 bases, V lost 7 bases, and 6 bases had no gene match. This CDR3 reads CASNPRTGGTGELFF. The CDR3 DNA is TGTGCCAGCAACCCCCGGACAGGGGGCACCGGGGAGCTGTTTTTT.

The V gene is TRBV3-1 (or the pseudogene TRBV3-2), the J gene TRBJ2-1; D unclear. The CDR3 loop spans 12 amino acids. V dropped 4 bases and J dropped 7 bases, with 8 bases sitting between them. Per the germline V gene, CDR1 is LGHDT and CDR2 is YNNKEL (reference sequence). CDR3 sequence (DNA): TGTGCCAGCAGCCGTGTGGAGAATGAGCAGTTCTTC. Translating it yields CASSRVENEQFF.

V and J are TRBV5-5 and TRBJ2-7; 7 bases line up with TRBD1. The CDR3 consists of 13 residues. In germline, CDR1 is SGHKS, CDR2 YYEKEE (reference sequence). The junction had 3 bases not matched to a gene; V was cut back by 5 bases and J by 1 base. CDR3 region: CASRMTGSYEQYF. For the CDR3, the DNA is TGTGCCAGCAGAATGACAGGGTCCTACGAGCAGTACTTC.

The rearrangement uses TRBV4-1 and TRBJ2-7, with 8 bases aligning to TRBD1. V lost 2 bases and J lost 2; bases outside the gene matches: 2. Germline CDR1 is MGHRA and CDR2 is YSYEKL. The CDR3 extends over 14 amino acids. The CDR3 spells CASSQRDRPYEQYF. DNA for the CDR3: TGCGCCAGCAGCCAAAGGGACAGGCCCTACGAGCAGTACTTC.

This clone was recorded a few times. The chain carries TRBV7-6 and TRBJ1-1; tentative D call: TRBD1 (6 bases). The CDR3 runs to 15 residues. In germline, CDR1 is SGHVS, CDR2 FNYEAQ. The germline V and J ends were trimmed by 0 bases and 1 base, with 9 bases remaining between them. The DNA of the CDR3 is TGTGCCAGCAGCTTAGCGAAGACAGGGAACACTGAAGCTTTCTTT. The encoded protein is CASSLAKTGNTEAFF.

V is TRBV28 and J is TRBJ2-7, with 8 bases aligning to TRBD1. There are 16 residues in the CDR3. Per the germline V gene, CDR1 is MDHEN and CDR2 is SYDVKM. V was pared by 8 bases and J by 0 bases, with 12 bases of the junction left unmatched. CDR3 nucleotide sequence: TGTGCCAGCGGTTATGAAAGGCAGGGGGCCTCCTACGAGCAGTACTTC. Translated, it gives CASGYERQGASYEQYF.

V is TRBV2 and J is TRBJ1-5; D might be TRBD1 (5 bases). This CDR3 contains 12 residues. Trimming left V 7 bases short and J 4 bases short, with 8 bases between. Looked up from germline, CDR1 is SNHLY and CDR2 is FYNNEI. The CDR3 loop is CASTRQNQPQHF. CDR3 bases: TGTGCCAGCACTCGACAGAATCAGCCCCAGCATTTT.

This chain connects TRBV7-6 to TRBJ2-7, with TRBD2 matching over 14 bases. Looked up from germline, CDR1 is SGHVS and CDR2 is FNYEAQ. The V gene end was trimmed by 5 bases and the J gene end by 0 bases; junction bases not matched to a gene: 3. This CDR3 is built from 16 residues. The CDR3 coding sequence is TGTGCCAGCAGCACGGGACTAGCGGGGGTCTCCTACGAGCAGTACTTC. Translated: CASSTGLAGVSYEQYF. The full variable domain, rest sourced from reference TRBV7-6 and TRBJ2-7, is GAGVSQSPRYKVTKRGQDVALRCDPISGHVSLYWYRQALGQGPEFLTYFNYEAQQDKSGLPNDRFSAERPEGSISTLTIQRTEQRDSAMYRCASSTGLAGVSYEQYFGPGTRLTVT.

The rearrangement links TRBV11-3 to TRBJ1-5; D possibly corresponds to TRBD1 (6 bases). The germline V gene has CDR1 SGHNT and CDR2 YENEEA. Trimming removed 5 bases at V and 0 bases at J, with 8 bases between. CDR3 length: 14 amino acids. Here the CDR3 reads CASSAQGSNQPQHF. The CDR3 region has the DNA TGTGCCAGCAGCGCACAGGGTAGCAATCAGCCCCAGCATTTT. The full variable domain, completed using reference TRBV11-3 and TRBJ1-5, is EAGVVQSPRYKIIEKKQPVAFWCNPISGHNTLYWYLQNLGQGPELLIRYENEEAVDDSQLPKDRFSAERLKGVDSTLKIQPAELGDSAVYLCASSAQGSNQPQHFGDGTRLSIL.

The chain joins TRBV2 to TRBJ2-5; possible D gene TRBD2, 6 bases. The V gene lost 6 bases and the J gene lost 5 bases, with 10 bases spanning the gap. The CDR3 has 12 amino acids. Germline loops: CDR1 SNHLY, CDR2 FYNNEI. CDR3 coding DNA: TGTGCCAGCAGGCCGGGGAGGGAGACCCAGTACTTC. Encoded protein: CASRPGRETQYF.

This sequence joins TRBV12-5 and TRBJ1-6; D might be TRBD1 (5 bases). V was trimmed by 2 bases and J by 7 bases, leaving 12 bases between them. The CDR3 extends over 15 amino acids. Germline CDR1 is LGHNT and CDR2 is FRNRAP. For the CDR3, the DNA is TGTGCTAGTGGTTTGTCAGGGTATGGAAATTCACCCCTCCACTTT. It yields the protein CASGLSGYGNSPLHF.

The chain carries TRBV4-2 and TRBJ1-5; 7 bases match TRBD1. From germline, CDR1 is LGHNA and CDR2 YNFKEQ. V was pared by 5 bases and J by 6 bases, with 7 bases of the junction left unmatched. The CDR3 has 14 amino acids. The CDR3: CASSAIRQGQPQHF. DNA for the CDR3: TGTGCCAGCAGCGCGATTCGACAGGGTCAGCCCCAGCATTTT.

The rearrangement links TRBV28 to TRBJ1-1; D is unclear. The CDR3 totals 12 residues. Germline V gives CDR1 MDHEN, CDR2 SYDVKM. V lost 10 bases to trimming and J lost 1 base, with 10 bases between them. CDR3 in DNA: TGTGCCATCCAGGCCTCGAACACTGAAGCTTTCTTT. It translates to CAIQASNTEAFF.

The chain joins TRBV11-2 to TRBJ2-2; 7 nucleotides line up with TRBD2. J gave up 1 base and V 7 bases, and 9 bases lay outside the gene matches. Germline CDR1 and CDR2: SGHAT and FQNNGV. This CDR3 has 16 residues. The CDR3 is CASNDGRGRNTGELFF. CDR3 DNA sequence: TGTGCCAGCAACGACGGGCGGGGGAGGAACACCGGGGAGCTGTTTTTT.

The chain uses TRBV25-1 and TRBJ2-5, with D hard to call. The germline gives CDR1 MGHDK, CDR2 SYGVNS. The CDR3 runs to 15 residues. Deletions cut 3 bases from V and 1 base from J, with 12 bases between. The CDR3 nucleotides read TGTGCCAGCAGTGATGGGTGGCGGTTCCAAGAGACCCAGTACTTC. Encoded protein: CASSDGWRFQETQYF.

The chain combines TRBV7-2 with TRBJ1-6; no firm D call. The CDR3 length is 18 residues. Trimming removed 3 bases from V and 10 bases from J, with 25 bases in between. Germline V gene data show CDR1 as SGHTA and CDR2 as FQGNSA. This CDR3 is CASSLYYYQTLVNSPLHF. Here the CDR3 DNA reads TGTGCCAGCAGCTTGTACTACTATCAAACCCTGGTGAACTCACCCCTCCACTTT. The variable domain in full, with the rest retrieved from reference TRBV7-2 and TRBJ1-6, is GAGVSQSPSNKVTEKGKDVELRCDPISGHTALYWYRQSLGQGLEFLIYFQGNSAPDKSGLPSDRFSAERTGGSVSTLTIQRTQQEDSAVYLCASSLYYYQTLVNSPLHFGNGTRLTVT.

V is TRBV5-5 and J is TRBJ1-5; D uncertain. This CDR3 has 16 residues. Germline V gene lookup returns CDR1 SGHKS and CDR2 YYEKEE (reference sequence). The germline V and J ends were trimmed by 0 bases and 5 bases, with 15 bases remaining between them. The CDR3, as DNA: TGTGCCAGCAGCTTGGGGTTAAGCCACTTATATCAGCCCCAGCATTTT. Its translation is CASSLGLSHLYQPQHF.